Listed below are T cell receptor beta chains from one sample, sequenced in a study of control samples from healthy donors and cancer patients. Generated by immunoSEQ multiplex PCR, the TCRdb table keeps only in-frame clones and is missing some. Of 150,000 or so clones in the sample, roughly nine tenths are singletons; the top ten hold about 0.73%. The sample was blood. Receptors were obtained from a woman in her thirties in good health. Both conserved end residues are part of each CDR3. Fields, in order: D gene, V gene, J gene, clone size, CDR3 protein, CDR3 DNA. D genes are given only for firm matches. Not every row has a clone size; where given, it reads once, few, many or a size class.

D: TRBD1; V: TRBV2; J: TRBJ1-5; size: .; CDR3: CASRDGQGEQPQHF; DNA: TGTGCCAGCAGAGATGGACAGGGGGAACAGCCCCAGCATTTT
D: TRBD2; V: TRBV5-1; J: TRBJ2-3; size: .; CDR3: CASSPGTSGSTDTQYF; DNA: TGCGCCAGCAGCCCGGGGACTAGCGGGAGCACAGATACGCAGTATTTT
D: .; V: TRBV2; J: TRBJ1-2; size: .; CDR3: CASSAIGRGGYTF; DNA: TGTGCCAGCAGCGCGATAGGGCGAGGCGGCTACACCTTC
D: TRBD2; V: TRBV4-2; J: TRBJ2-1; size: .; CDR3: CASSQDGGSGSHHNEQFF; DNA: TGTGCCAGCAGCCAAGATGGGGGTAGCGGGAGCCACCACAATGAGCAGTTCTTC
D: TRBD2; V: TRBV12-5; J: TRBJ2-1; size: .; CDR3: CASGLVLGGLAISYNEQFF; DNA: TGTGCTAGTGGTTTGGTACTGGGTGGACTAGCGATCTCCTACAATGAGCAGTTCTTC
D: .; V: TRBV6-6; J: TRBJ2-7; size: .; CDR3: CASRGGVRGTSYEQYF; DNA: TGTGCCAGCAGAGGGGGGGTAAGGGGGACGTCCTACGAGCAGTACTTC
D: .; V: TRBV6-5; J: TRBJ1-5; size: .; CDR3: CASSDRGYQPQHF; DNA: TGTGCCAGCTCAGATCGGGGTTATCAGCCCCAGCATTTT
D: .; V: TRBV27; J: TRBJ1-2; size: .; CDR3: CASSLTGGGYYGYTF; DNA: TGTGCCAGCAGTTTAACGGGGGGGGGATACTATGGCTACACCTTC
D: .; V: TRBV6-1; J: TRBJ1-6; size: .; CDR3: CASSERETFRIGF; DNA: TGTGCCAGCAGTGAGAGGGAGACATTCAGGATCGGCTTT
D: .; V: TRBV10-3; J: TRBJ2-7; size: .; CDR3: CAIGRDTISYEQYF; DNA: TGTGCCATCGGACGGGACACCATTTCTTACGAGCAGTACTTC
D: TRBD2; V: TRBV27; J: TRBJ2-2; size: .; CDR3: CASSFGTSFTGELFF; DNA: TGTGCCAGCAGTTTTGGGACTAGCTTCACCGGGGAGCTGTTTTTT
D: TRBD2; V: TRBV10-1; J: TRBJ2-3; size: .; CDR3: CASSEAAPSGRTDTQYF; DNA: TGCGCCAGCAGTGAGGCCGCCCCTAGCGGGAGAACAGATACGCAGTATTTT
D: TRBD1; V: TRBV3-1/TRBV3-2; J: TRBJ1-5; size: .; CDR3: CASSHRDRGHQPQHF; DNA: TGTGCCAGCAGCCACCGGGACAGGGGGCATCAGCCCCAGCATTTT
D: TRBD2; V: TRBV9; J: TRBJ2-1; size: few; CDR3: CASSVGLAGGNNEQFF; DNA: TGTGCCAGCAGCGTAGGACTAGCGGGAGGAAACAATGAGCAGTTCTTC
D: .; V: TRBV7-2; J: TRBJ2-3; size: once; CDR3: CASSFAGPSTDTQYF; DNA: TGTGCCAGCAGCTTTGCAGGGCCAAGCACAGATACGCAGTATTTT
D: .; V: TRBV12-2; J: TRBJ1-5; size: .; CDR3: CASHLHGQPQHF; DNA: TGTGCAAGTCACTTACATGGTCAGCCCCAGCATTTT
D: .; V: TRBV13; J: TRBJ1-2; size: .; CDR3: CASSFNLPFLGGGYTF; DNA: TGTGCCAGCAGCTTCAACCTCCCCTTTCTGGGAGGCGGCTACACCTTC
D: TRBD1; V: TRBV6-2/TRBV6-3; J: TRBJ2-5; size: .; CDR3: CASSPPRGGLAAQYF; DNA: TGTGCCAGCAGTCCCCCCCGAGGGGGCCTTGCGGCCCAGTACTTC